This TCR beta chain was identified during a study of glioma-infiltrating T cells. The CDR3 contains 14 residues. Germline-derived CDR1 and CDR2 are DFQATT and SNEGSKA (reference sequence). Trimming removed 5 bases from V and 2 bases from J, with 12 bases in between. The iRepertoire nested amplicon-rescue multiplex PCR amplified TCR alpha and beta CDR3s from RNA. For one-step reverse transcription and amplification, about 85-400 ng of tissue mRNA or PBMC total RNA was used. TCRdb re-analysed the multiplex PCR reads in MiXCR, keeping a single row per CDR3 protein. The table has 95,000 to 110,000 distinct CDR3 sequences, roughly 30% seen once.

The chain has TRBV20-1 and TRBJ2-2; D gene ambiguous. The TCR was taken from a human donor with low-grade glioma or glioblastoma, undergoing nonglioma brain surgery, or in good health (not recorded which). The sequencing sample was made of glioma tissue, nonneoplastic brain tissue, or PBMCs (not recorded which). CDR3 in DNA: TGCAGTGCTGGCGCCCCGTTAAACACCGGGGAGCTGTTTTTT. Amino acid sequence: CSAGAPLNTGELFF.